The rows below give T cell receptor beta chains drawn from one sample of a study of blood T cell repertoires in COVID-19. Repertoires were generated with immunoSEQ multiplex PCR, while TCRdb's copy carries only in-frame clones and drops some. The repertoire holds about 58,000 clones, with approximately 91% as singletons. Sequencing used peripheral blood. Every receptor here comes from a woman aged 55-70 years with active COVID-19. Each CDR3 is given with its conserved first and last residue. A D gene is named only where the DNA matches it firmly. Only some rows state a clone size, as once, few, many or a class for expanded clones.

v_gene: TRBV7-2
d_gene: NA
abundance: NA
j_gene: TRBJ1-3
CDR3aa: CASSSQGGLAIYF
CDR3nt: TGTGCCAGCAGCTCACAGGGAGGGCTCGCCATATATTTT

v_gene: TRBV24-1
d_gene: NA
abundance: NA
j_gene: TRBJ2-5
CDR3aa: CATSSGGGLETQYF
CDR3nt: TGTGCCACCAGTTCTGGGGGGGGCCTCGAGACCCAGTACTTC

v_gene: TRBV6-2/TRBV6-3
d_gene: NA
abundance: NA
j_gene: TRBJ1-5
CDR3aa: CASSYRTTGLNQPQHF
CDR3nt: TGTGCCAGCAGTTACCGAACGACAGGACTCAATCAGCCCCAGCATTTT

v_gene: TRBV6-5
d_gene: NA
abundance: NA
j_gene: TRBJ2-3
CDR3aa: CASSQGGTQYF
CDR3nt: TGTGCCAGCAGTCAGGGCGGTACGCAGTATTTT

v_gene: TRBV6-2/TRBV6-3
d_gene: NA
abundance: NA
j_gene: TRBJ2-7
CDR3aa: CASSSLGTAAYEQYF
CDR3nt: TGTGCCAGCAGTTCCCTAGGGACTGCTGCCTACGAGCAGTACTTC

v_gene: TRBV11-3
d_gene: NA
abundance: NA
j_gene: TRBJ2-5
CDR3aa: CASSPTGTSQGETQYF
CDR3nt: TGTGCCAGCAGCCCAACCGGGACATCTCAAGGGGAGACCCAGTACTTC

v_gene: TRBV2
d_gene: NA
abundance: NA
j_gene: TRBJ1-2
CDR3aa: CASSAQGYYGYTF
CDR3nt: TGTGCCAGCAGTGCACAGGGCTATTATGGCTACACCTTC

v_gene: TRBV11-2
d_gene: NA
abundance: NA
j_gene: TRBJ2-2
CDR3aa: CASSLVATRAGELFF
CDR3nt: TGTGCCAGCAGCTTAGTTGCAACCAGGGCCGGGGAGCTGTTTTTT

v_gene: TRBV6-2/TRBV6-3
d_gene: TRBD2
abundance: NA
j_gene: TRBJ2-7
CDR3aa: CASSAGGGPFYEQYF
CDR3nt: TGTGCCAGCAGCGCGGGGGGTGGACCATTTTACGAGCAGTACTTC

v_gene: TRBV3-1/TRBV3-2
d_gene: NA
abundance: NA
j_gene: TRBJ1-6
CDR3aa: CASSHNQDSPLHF
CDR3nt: TGTGCCAGCAGCCACAACCAGGATTCACCCCTCCACTTT

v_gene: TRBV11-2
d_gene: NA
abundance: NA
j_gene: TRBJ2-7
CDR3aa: CASSLVSGRSSYEQYF
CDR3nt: TGTGCCAGCAGCTTAGTTTCTGGCAGATCTTCCTACGAGCAGTACTTC

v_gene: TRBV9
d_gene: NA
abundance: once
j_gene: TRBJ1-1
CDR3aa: CASSPRGPTEAFF
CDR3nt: TGTGCCAGCAGCCCCCGCGGGCCCACTGAAGCTTTCTTT

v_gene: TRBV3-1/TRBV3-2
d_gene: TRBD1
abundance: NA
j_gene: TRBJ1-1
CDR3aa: CASSPMTGPNTEAFF
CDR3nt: TGTGCCAGCAGCCCCATGACAGGGCCTAACACTGAAGCTTTCTTT

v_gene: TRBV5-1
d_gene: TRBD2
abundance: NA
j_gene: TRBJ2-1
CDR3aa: CASSKAGGTYNEQFF
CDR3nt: TGCGCCAGCAGTAAGGCGGGGGGGACCTACAATGAGCAGTTCTTC

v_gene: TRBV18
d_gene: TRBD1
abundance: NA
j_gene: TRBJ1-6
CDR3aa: CASSPRDSNNSPLHF
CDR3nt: TGTGCCAGCTCACCCCGGGACAGTAATAATTCACCCCTCCACTTT

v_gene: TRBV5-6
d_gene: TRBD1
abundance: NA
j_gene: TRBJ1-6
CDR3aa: CASEGQGRDSPLHF
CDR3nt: TGTGCCAGCGAGGGACAGGGGAGGGATTCACCCCTCCACTTT

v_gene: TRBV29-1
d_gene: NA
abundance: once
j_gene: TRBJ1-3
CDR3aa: CSVVGQWTGNTIYF
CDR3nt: TGCAGCGTTGTAGGACAGTGGACTGGAAACACCATATATTTT

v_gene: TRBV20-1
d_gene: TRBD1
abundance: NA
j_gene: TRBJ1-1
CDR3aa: CSASEGSRGTEAFF
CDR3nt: TGCAGTGCTAGTGAGGGGTCCAGGGGGACTGAAGCTTTCTTT

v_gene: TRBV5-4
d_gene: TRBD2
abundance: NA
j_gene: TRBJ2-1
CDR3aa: CASSLDRGGGGYNEQFF
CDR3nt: TGTGCCAGCAGCTTGGATCGGGGGGGAGGCGGGTACAATGAGCAGTTCTTC

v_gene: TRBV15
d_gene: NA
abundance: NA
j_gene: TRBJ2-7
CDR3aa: CATSRDWRRAVYEQYF
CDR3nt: TGTGCCACCAGCAGAGATTGGAGGAGGGCTGTTTACGAGCAGTACTTC

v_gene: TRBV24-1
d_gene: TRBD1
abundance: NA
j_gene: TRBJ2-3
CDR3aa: CATSDSGTGAADTQYF
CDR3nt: TGTGCCACCAGTGACTCCGGGACAGGGGCCGCAGATACGCAGTATTTT

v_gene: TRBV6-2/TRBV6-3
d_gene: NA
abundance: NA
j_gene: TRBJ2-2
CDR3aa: CASSYGGAEFANTGELFF
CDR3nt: TGTGCCAGCAGTTACGGTGGGGCAGAGTTCGCGAACACCGGGGAGCTGTTTTTT

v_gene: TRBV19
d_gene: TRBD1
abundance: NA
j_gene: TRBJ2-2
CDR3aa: CASRRQGTGELFF
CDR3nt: TGTGCCAGCCGCCGACAGGGCACCGGGGAGCTGTTTTTT

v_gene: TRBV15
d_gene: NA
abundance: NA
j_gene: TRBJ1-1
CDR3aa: CATSRDRAGEAFF
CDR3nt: TGTGCCACCAGCAGAGATCGGGCAGGGGAAGCTTTCTTT

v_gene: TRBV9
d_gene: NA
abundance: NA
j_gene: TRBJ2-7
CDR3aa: CASSVVGGEQYF
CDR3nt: TGTGCCAGCAGCGTAGTAGGGGGCGAGCAGTACTTC

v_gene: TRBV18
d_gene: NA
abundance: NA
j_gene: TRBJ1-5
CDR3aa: CASSPQRSNQPQHF
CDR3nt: TGTGCCAGCTCACCACAGCGAAGCAATCAGCCCCAGCATTTT

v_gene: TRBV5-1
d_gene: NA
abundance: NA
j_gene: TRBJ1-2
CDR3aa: CASSLDREGYTF
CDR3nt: TGCGCCAGCAGCTTGGACCGGGAGGGCTACACCTTC

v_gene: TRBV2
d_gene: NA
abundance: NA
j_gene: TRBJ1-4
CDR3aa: CASRDSRATNEKLFF
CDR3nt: TGTGCCAGCAGGGACAGTCGGGCAACTAATGAAAAACTGTTTTTT

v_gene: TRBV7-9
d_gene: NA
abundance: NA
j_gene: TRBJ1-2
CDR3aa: CASSLVSSGDDGYTF
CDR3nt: TGTGCCAGCAGCTTAGTTTCCTCCGGGGATGATGGCTACACCTTC

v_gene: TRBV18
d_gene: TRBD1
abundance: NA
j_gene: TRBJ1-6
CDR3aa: CASSPNSRLTGGSPLHF
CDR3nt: TGTGCCAGCTCACCAAACTCTCGGTTGACAGGGGGTTCACCCCTCCACTTT

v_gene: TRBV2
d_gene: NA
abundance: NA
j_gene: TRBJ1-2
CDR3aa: CASRQGIFGYTF
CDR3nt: TGTGCCAGCCGGCAGGGAATCTTCGGCTACACCTTC

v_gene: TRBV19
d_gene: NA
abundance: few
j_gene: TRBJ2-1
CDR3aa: CASSFWRGSIHNEQFF
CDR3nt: TGTGCCAGTAGCTTCTGGCGGGGTTCGATCCACAATGAGCAGTTCTTC

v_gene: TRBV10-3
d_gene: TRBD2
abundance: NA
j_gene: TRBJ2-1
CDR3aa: CAIMTSGGDEQFF
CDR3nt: TGTGCCATAATGACTAGCGGGGGTGATGAGCAGTTCTTC

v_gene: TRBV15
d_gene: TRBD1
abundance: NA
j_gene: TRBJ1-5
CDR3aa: CATSKDRVGQPQHF
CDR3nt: TGTGCCACCAGCAAAGACAGGGTAGGTCAGCCCCAGCATTTT

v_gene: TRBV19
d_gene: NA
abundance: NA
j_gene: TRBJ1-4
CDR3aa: CASSSTTGEKLFF
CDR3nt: TGTGCCAGTAGTTCTACTACGGGTGAAAAACTGTTTTTT

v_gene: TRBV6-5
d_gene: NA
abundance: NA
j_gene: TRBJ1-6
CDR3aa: CASSYFLQDSPLHF
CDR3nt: TGTGCCAGCAGTTACTTCCTACAGGATTCACCCCTCCACTTT

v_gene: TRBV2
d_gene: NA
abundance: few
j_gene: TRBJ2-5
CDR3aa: CASNQGPLGTQYF
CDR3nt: TGTGCCAGCAACCAGGGGCCTTTGGGGACCCAGTACTTC